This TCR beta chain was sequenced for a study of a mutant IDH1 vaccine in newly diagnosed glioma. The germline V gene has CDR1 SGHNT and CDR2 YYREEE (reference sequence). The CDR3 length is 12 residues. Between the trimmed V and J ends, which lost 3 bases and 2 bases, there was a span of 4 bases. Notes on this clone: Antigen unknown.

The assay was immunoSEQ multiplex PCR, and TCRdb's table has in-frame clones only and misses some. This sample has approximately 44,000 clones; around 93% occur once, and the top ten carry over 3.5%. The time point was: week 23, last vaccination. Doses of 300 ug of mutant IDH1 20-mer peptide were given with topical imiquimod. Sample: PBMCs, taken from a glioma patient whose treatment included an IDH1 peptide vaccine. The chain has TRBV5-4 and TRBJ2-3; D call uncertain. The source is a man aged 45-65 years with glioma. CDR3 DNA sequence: TGTGCCAGCAGCTCAAACACAGATACGCAGTATTTT. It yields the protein CASSSNTDTQYF.